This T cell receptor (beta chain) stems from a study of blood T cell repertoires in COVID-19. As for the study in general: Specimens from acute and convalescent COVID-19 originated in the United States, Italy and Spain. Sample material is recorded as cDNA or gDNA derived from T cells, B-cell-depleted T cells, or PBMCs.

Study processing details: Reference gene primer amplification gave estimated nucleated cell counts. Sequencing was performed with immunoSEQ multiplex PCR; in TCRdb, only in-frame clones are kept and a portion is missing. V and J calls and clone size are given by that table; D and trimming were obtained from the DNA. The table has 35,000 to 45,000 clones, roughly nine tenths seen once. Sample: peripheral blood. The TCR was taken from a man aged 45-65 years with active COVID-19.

The CDR3 here is CAFGAGISYNEQFF. CDR3 bases: TGTGCCTTCGGGGCGGGGATCTCCTACAATGAGCAGTTCTTC. This chain links TRBV30 with TRBJ2-1; the D gene is possibly TRBD2 (6 bases). V was clipped by 7 bases and J by 0 bases, with 13 bases between them. Germline V gives CDR1 GTSNPN, CDR2 SVGIG (reference sequence). CDR3 size: 14 residues.